This T cell receptor beta chain was recorded in a study of T-cell memory formation after mild COVID-19. Trimming removed 0 bases at V and 0 bases at J, with 7 bases between. Germline V gives CDR1 SGHRS, CDR2 YFSETQ. The CDR3 consists of 16 residues. One entry per CDR3 protein, called by TCRdb with MiXCR from the 5' RACE reads. This table holds 200,000 to 250,000 distinct CDR3 sequences, 15% to 19% found once. Comments on this clonotype: Its target is unknown.

Broader study findings: There was no confirmation that second-wave clones peaking on day 37 were SARS-CoV-2 specific. The pre-infection memory compartment contained some responding clones, suggesting cross-reactive memory joined.

The genes are TRBV5-1 and TRBJ1-6, with D hard to call. Sequencing was done on a sample of PBMCs or a T cell subset sorted from them (not recorded which). This sequence was found in an adult woman who had mild COVID-19 (a few samples of this study predate the infection). Cell type and time point are not known. The CDR3 region has the DNA TGCGCCAGCAGCTTGGATGGCAGCTCCTATAATTCACCCCTCCACTTT. It encodes CASSLDGSSYNSPLHF.